This T cell receptor (beta chain) was documented in a study of cytomegalovirus exposure and HLA in healthy donors. Broader study findings: High specificity and sensitivity for cytomegalovirus status were reported for the classifier.

This clone came up once. The antigen remains unidentified. The assay was immunoSEQ multiplex PCR, and TCRdb's table has in-frame clones only and misses some. This repertoire shows some 250,000 clones, about 92% found once; its top ten account for around 3.3%. This TCR derives from a woman aged 25 to 39 in good health and CMV-seronegative. Sequencing was done on a sample of PBMCs.

This CDR3 reads CATRGQNTGELFF. The CDR3 coding sequence is TGTGCCACCAGGGGACAGAACACCGGGGAGCTGTTTTTT. The gene calls are TRBV15 and TRBJ2-2, with D perhaps matching TRBD1 (6 bases). CDR1 and CDR2 from the germline V gene are LNHNV and YYDKDF (reference sequence). V lost 6 bases, J lost 1 base, and 6 bases lay in between. The CDR3 covers 13 residues.